This entry describes one T cell receptor beta chain. The sample comes from a study of blood T cell repertoires in COVID-19. V shed 4 bases and J 0 bases; nucleotides not matched to a gene: 4. CDR3 size: 15 residues. CDR1 is SGHNT and CDR2 is YYREEE in the germline V gene (reference sequence). Clones were sequenced by immunoSEQ multiplex PCR, and TCRdb holds only the in-frame ones, with some missing. The profile shows fewer than 95,000 clones, roughly four fifths of them singletons. This chain uses TRBV5-4 with TRBJ2-7, with 10 bases lining up with TRBD1. Sample: peripheral blood. The receptor was isolated from a human donor in a cohort sampled during active COVID-19. Here the CDR3 reads CASSRDRGVSYEQYF. The CDR3 nucleotides read TGTGCCAGCAGCCGGGACAGGGGTGTCTCCTACGAGCAGTACTTC.